This T cell receptor beta chain was captured in a study of T-cell reconstitution after alpha-beta-depleted transplantation in children. Study conclusions and caveats: Several hundred graft clones that had expanded were reportedly the source of alpha-beta T cells about two months after transplant. T-cell numbers and diversity one year post-transplant derived largely from freshly generated T cells. Surviving recipient T cells and thymic progenitors accounted for the high day-60 TCRbeta diversity observed in some patients.

Points on this clonotype: The antigen is unknown.

The CDR3 sequence is 15 residues long. Trimming shortened V by 4 bases and J by 7 bases, and 14 bases separated the two germline ends. Germline V gene sequence: CDR1 SGHTA, CDR2 FQGNSA. The library targeted TCRbeta and was prepared with unique molecular identifiers. TCRdb re-derived calls from the PCR reads in MiXCR, one entry per CDR3 protein. The repertoire holds about 350,000 distinct CDR3 sequences, with under 20% as singletons. The clonotype originates from a male patient between 2 and 9 years old who had a stem cell transplant for acute lymphoblastic leukemia, so the T cells may come from the graft donor. This specimen consisted of PBMCs, mostly from graft donor cells, obtained 360 days after TCRalphabeta/CD19-depleted stem cell transplant. V usage is TRBV7-2 and J usage is TRBJ1-6; D unclear. Written as DNA, the CDR3 is TGTGCCAGCAGCTCACGACCTAGGTCAAATTCACCCCTCCACTTT. This encodes CASSSRPRSNSPLHF.